These 18 T cell receptor beta chains came from one sample sequenced in a study of blood T cell repertoires in COVID-19. The table came from immunoSEQ multiplex PCR; TCRdb's copy has only in-frame clones and leaves some out. The table lists approximately 59,000 clones, about 81% of them singletons. The sequencing sample was made of peripheral blood. The origin of the receptors is a man older than 75 with acute or convalescent COVID-19.

A few counts support this clone. V and J are TRBV30 and TRBJ1-3, with D unclear. CDR3 size: 15 residues. Trimming shortened V by 3 bases and J by 0 bases, and 12 bases separated the two germline ends. The germline CDR1 and CDR2 sequences are GTSNPN and SVGIG (reference sequence). The DNA for the CDR3 is TGTGCCTGGAGACGACTTGGGTACTCTGGAAACACCATATATTTT. Protein: CAWRRLGYSGNTIYF.

The gene calls are TRBV9 and TRBJ2-1; maybe TRBD1 (6 bases). CDR1 is SGDLS, CDR2 YYNGEE, per germline. The CDR3 totals 15 residues. The V and J ends lost 3 bases and 3 bases respectively, with 13 bases between them. CDR3 sequence: CASSGRTVNYNEQFF. The CDR3 bases are TGTGCCAGCAGCGGGAGGACAGTAAACTACAATGAGCAGTTCTTC.

V and J are TRBV5-4 and TRBJ1-2; D not certain. V lost 0 bases and J lost 0, with 6 bases in between. This CDR3 has 14 residues. Germline CDR1 and CDR2: SGHNT and YYREEE (reference sequence). CDR3 nucleotide sequence: TGTGCCAGCAGCTTGGTCGGGTCTAACTATGGCTACACCTTC. It encodes CASSLVGSNYGYTF.

The chain employs TRBV7-6 and TRBJ2-7, with 8 bases lining up with TRBD1. V trimming: 2 bases; J trimming: 6 bases; junction bases outside the gene matches: 3. The CDR3 is 13 amino acids. CDR1 and CDR2 from the germline V gene are SGHVS and FNYEAQ. The CDR3 spells CASSLQGAREQYF. DNA for the CDR3: TGTGCCAGCAGCTTACAGGGGGCGCGCGAGCAGTACTTC. Variable domain in full (rest from reference TRBV7-6 and TRBJ2-7): GAGVSQSPRYKVTKRGQDVALRCDPISGHVSLYWYRQALGQGPEFLTYFNYEAQQDKSGLPNDRFSAERPEGSISTLTIQRTEQRDSAMYRCASSLQGAREQYFGPGTRLTVT.

CDR3 in amino acids: CASSQDGGQGVYEKLFF. In DNA form, the CDR3 reads TGCGCCAGCAGCCAAGATGGAGGACAGGGGGTCTATGAAAAACTGTTTTTT. The rearrangement joins TRBV4-3 to TRBJ1-4; TRBD1 matches 10 bases. Trimming at V came to 0 bases and at J to 6 bases, leaving 7 bases not matched to a gene. CDR1 LGHNA and CDR2 YSLEER come from the germline V gene. This CDR3 has 17 amino acids.

The chain combines TRBV25-1 with TRBJ2-7; 9 bases map to TRBD1. This CDR3 is built from 16 residues. V lost 4 bases to trimming and J lost 4 bases; unmatched junction nucleotides: 11. CDR1 and CDR2 from the germline V gene are MGHDK and SYGVNS. The CDR3: CASSASPGQGSYEQYF. CDR3 sequence (DNA): TGTGCCAGCAGTGCCTCCCCCGGACAGGGGTCTTACGAGCAGTACTTC.

The gene calls are TRBV25-1 and TRBJ1-4; D is unresolved. The CDR3 runs 15 residues. CDR1 is MGHDK, CDR2 SYGVNS, per germline. Between the trimmed V and J ends, which lost 6 bases and 8 bases, there was a span of 19 bases. DNA of the CDR3: TGTGCCAGCAGCCTTACTTCTCTCGCTAGCGAAAAACTGTTTTTT. Translated: CASSLTSLASEKLFF.

This clone has only a few counts. The V gene is TRBV2, the J gene TRBJ1-1, with D possibly being TRBD1 (6 bases). Deletions cut 2 bases from V and 11 bases from J, with 18 bases between. The CDR3 spans 14 residues. Germline V gives CDR1 SNHLY, CDR2 FYNNEI. The CDR3 region is CASSEQGSPVGAFF. CDR3 sequence (DNA): TGTGCCAGCAGTGAACAGGGGTCCCCCGTTGGGGCTTTCTTT.

The chain uses TRBV3-1 (or the pseudogene TRBV3-2) and TRBJ1-5, with D unresolved. The CDR3 is made up of 13 amino acids. V lost 4 bases to trimming and J lost 3 bases, with 7 bases between them. The germline V gene encodes CDR1 LGHDT and CDR2 YNNKEL (reference sequence). In nucleotides, the CDR3 is TGTGCCAGCAGCCGGGCCGACAATCAGCCCCAGCATTTT. Its translation: CASSRADNQPQHF.

The chain employs TRBV5-1 and TRBJ1-1; 9 bases agree with TRBD1. The CDR3 runs to 14 residues. CDR1 SGHRS and CDR2 YFSETQ come from the germline V gene. J was trimmed by 3 bases and V by 3 bases; bases with no gene match: 3. CDR3 region: CASSSRQGDTEAFF. The CDR3 bases are TGCGCCAGCAGCTCAAGACAGGGGGACACTGAAGCTTTCTTT.

This clone has just one count. The chain links TRBV4-3 to TRBJ2-1; 9 bases map to TRBD2. From germline, CDR1 is LGHNA and CDR2 YSLEER. This CDR3 contains 15 residues. Losses at the gene ends were 0 bases for V and 12 bases for J; bases not matched to a gene: 9. Here the CDR3 reads CASSQDPPPLAGQFF. The CDR3 DNA sequence: TGCGCCAGCAGCCAAGATCCCCCACCACTAGCGGGGCAGTTCTTC.

In its sample, this clone was seen a few times. The chain employs TRBV7-6 and TRBJ2-3, with D possibly being TRBD2 (6 bases). V lost 4 bases and J lost 0, with 14 bases in between. The CDR3 spans 16 residues. Germline V gene data show CDR1 as SGHVS and CDR2 as FNYEAQ. CDR3 DNA sequence: TGTGCCAGCAGCTCCAACGCAGGGACTAGCACAGATACGCAGTATTTT. Translated: CASSSNAGTSTDTQYF. Filled out from reference TRBV7-6 and TRBJ2-3, the complete variable domain reads GAGVSQSPRYKVTKRGQDVALRCDPISGHVSLYWYRQALGQGPEFLTYFNYEAQQDKSGLPNDRFSAERPEGSISTLTIQRTEQRDSAMYRCASSSNAGTSTDTQYFGPGTRLTVL.

The V gene is TRBV7-2, the J gene TRBJ1-2; TRBD1 is a possible D gene (5 bases). Germline assignment: CDR1 SGHTA and CDR2 FQGNSA. This CDR3 region has 14 residues. Trimming cost V 1 base and J 6 bases, with 12 bases left between them. The CDR3 protein is CASSLDAGMDGYTF. CDR3 nucleotide sequence: TGTGCCAGCAGCTTAGATGCAGGGATGGATGGCTACACCTTC.

The chain recombines TRBV30 with TRBJ2-1; D perhaps matches TRBD1 (5 bases). CDR3 length: 18 residues. Between the trimmed V and J ends, which lost 0 bases and 0 bases, there was a span of 18 bases. Germline values: CDR1 GTSNPN, CDR2 SVGIG (reference sequence). The CDR3 loop is CAWSVLTPRQSSYNEQFF. The CDR3, as DNA: TGTGCCTGGAGTGTACTGACCCCAAGACAGAGCTCCTACAATGAGCAGTTCTTC.

This clone was seen more than once but under ten times. This chain connects TRBV4-3 to TRBJ1-2, with D perhaps TRBD1 (6 bases). Germline assignment: CDR1 LGHNA and CDR2 YSLEER. This CDR3 comprises 15 residues. V was clipped by 0 bases and J by 8 bases, with 16 bases between them. CDR3 coding DNA: TGCGCCAGCAGCCAAGATTTTGTCCAGGGGAACGGCTACACCTTC. Translation: CASSQDFVQGNGYTF.

The chain carries TRBV5-1 and TRBJ2-5; no reliable D call. CDR3 length equals 14 residues. The V gene's germline CDR1 is SGHRS and CDR2 YFSETQ. Deletions cut 0 bases from V and 2 bases from J, with 8 bases between. CDR3 sequence reads: CASSLAQQQETQYF. In DNA form, the CDR3 reads TGCGCCAGCAGCTTGGCACAGCAACAAGAGACCCAGTACTTC.

This chain's CDR3 is CASSYTGGGNYGYTF. The CDR3 DNA reads as TGTGCCAGCAGTTACACAGGGGGAGGTAACTATGGCTACACCTTC. The chain has TRBV7-2 and TRBJ1-2; the match to TRBD1 covers 8 bases. V lost 6 bases to trimming and J lost 1 base; unmatched junction nucleotides: 7. The V gene's germline CDR1 is SGHTA and CDR2 FQGNSA. The CDR3 contains 15 residues.

V usage is TRBV2 and J usage is TRBJ1-4; 7 nucleotides line up with TRBD1. The J segment lost 5 bases and the V segment lost 8 bases, leaving 11 bases of the junction unmatched. CDR1 and CDR2 (germline): SNHLY, FYNNEI. The CDR3 is made up of 15 amino acids. The CDR3 DNA reads as TGTGCCAGCTTCGCTCCAGGGGGTACGAATGAAAAACTGTTTTTT. Protein product: CASFAPGGTNEKLFF.